The clone carrying this TCR beta chain showed up just once. Its antigen is not known. The data were obtained in a study of T cells in localized non-small cell lung cancer. General observations from the study: Adjacent lung exhibited a median of 57 among the 100 most abundant tumor clones. Overall survival was longer when the density of T cells in the blood was higher.

Germline-derived CDR1 and CDR2 are SGHVS and FQNEAQ. This CDR3 region has 13 residues. Trimming took 4 bases from V and 2 from J; bases not matched to a gene: 1. TCRdb keeps only in-frame clones here, not all; method: immunoSEQ multiplex PCR. The sample has tens of thousands of clones; approximately 91% are singletons. The sample consisted of peripheral blood, taken before any cancer treatment. This clonotype originated in a female donor older than 55 with stage I squamous cell lung carcinoma. V and J are TRBV7-8 and TRBJ2-5; the match to TRBD1 covers 7 bases. The CDR3 spells CASSSGQQETQYF. In DNA, the CDR3 is TGTGCCAGCAGCTCGGGACAGCAAGAGACCCAGTACTTC.